This T cell receptor beta chain was profiled in a study of molecular identifiers for immune sequencing clone quantification. Study in general: In replicates, the authors split RNA from about 19,000 or 110,000 naive CD8 cells five ways and sequenced four.

To note about this clonotype: Its specificity is unknown.

V lost 0 bases, J lost 2 bases, and 9 bases lay in between. CDR3 length: 14 amino acids. Germline V gene sequence: CDR1 SGHRS, CDR2 YFSETQ. Overall study results and limits: Approximately 910,000 naive cells reportedly did not prevent detection of spiked Jurkat TCR RNA from one cell. Among effectors, clones above 20 RNA copies held over 98% of molecules; among naive cells, under 1%.

The authors built bulk TCR libraries by previously described methods with listed TCR primers. A single record per CDR3 protein comes from TCRdb applying MiXCR to the PCR reads. The sample carries 90,000 to 120,000 distinct CDR3 sequences, roughly a third recorded once. The clonotype was recovered from a human donor in good health. Some libraries in this study had Jurkat cell RNA spiked in. The V and J genes are TRBV5-1 and TRBJ2-7; D might be TRBD1 or TRBD2, each matching 5 bases. Material for sequencing was naive CD8+ T cells from blood, with Jurkat cell RNA spiked in. Noted subset: FACS-sorted CD8+CD4-CCR7+CD45RA+ naive T cells. CDR3 in amino acids: CASSLDWGTYEQYF. For the CDR3, the DNA is TGCGCCAGCAGCTTGGATTGGGGGACCTACGAGCAGTACTTC.